These 10 T cell receptor beta chains were sequenced from one sample in a study of PD-1 blockade in classical Hodgkin lymphoma (dated by TCRdb to the early 2020s). The library was made by the immunoSEQ multiplex PCR assay. TCRdb obtained this table from immuneACCESS and retained in-frame rearrangements with V and J assigned. These tables miss some clones; where compared with another copy, unresolved V genes account for less than half of the shortfall, and the remainder is unexplained. In this sample the table shows some 100,000 clones, more than 85% of which occur a single time. Roughly 2.1% of the sample belongs to the ten largest clones. The time point label, as the study defines it: cycle 4 day 1 (C4D1), after five to seven weeks of nivolumab. Relapse after autologous stem cell transplantation had occurred in all trial patients, and cohorts A, B and C were distinguished by prior brentuximab vedotin exposure.

The starting material was peripheral blood mononuclear cells (PBMCs), obtained before the fourth cycle of nivolumab. These receptors originate from a human donor with classical Hodgkin lymphoma.

The J gene is TRBJ2-7, the V gene TRBV5-1; a weak D match, TRBD1 (6 bases). This CDR3 has 17 amino acids. The germline gives CDR1 SGHRS, CDR2 YFSETQ. Trimming took off 4 bases at V and 3 bases at J, with 23 bases between the two ends. The CDR3 reads CASSPTARTVRGYEQYF. CDR3 sequence (DNA): TGCGCCAGCAGCCCGACCGCCCGGACAGTTAGGGGCTACGAGCAGTACTTC.

The chain joins TRBV9 to TRBJ2-1; D gene uncertain. V shed 0 bases and J shed 6 bases, with 10 bases lying between them. From germline, CDR1 is SGDLS and CDR2 YYNGEE. The CDR3 has 14 amino acids. The CDR3 DNA sequence: TGTGCCAGCAGCGTAGTAGGGAACGGCAATGAGCAGTTCTTC. Translated, it gives CASSVVGNGNEQFF.

The chain is built from TRBV6-1 and TRBJ2-7; D remains ambiguous. Trimming took 2 bases from V and 6 from J, leaving 5 bases between them. Germline V CDR1 and CDR2: MNHNS, SASEGT. CDR3 length: 11 residues. The CDR3 loop reads CASSENREQYF. CDR3 nucleotide sequence: TGTGCCAGCAGTGAAAATCGCGAGCAGTACTTC.

The chain employs TRBV7-9 and TRBJ1-6; D is uncertain. Between the trimmed V and J ends, which lost 1 base and 0 bases, there was a span of 7 bases. The CDR3 extends over 16 amino acids. The germline gives CDR1 SEHNR, CDR2 FQNEAQ (reference sequence). CDR3 residues: CASSLGRISYNSPLHF. Here the CDR3 DNA reads TGTGCCAGCAGCTTAGGGCGGATCTCCTATAATTCACCCCTCCACTTT.

The J gene is TRBJ2-5, the V gene TRBV5-1; a weak D match, TRBD2 (6 bases). The CDR3 consists of 15 residues. Germline V gene lookup returns CDR1 SGHRS and CDR2 YFSETQ. V was trimmed by 4 bases and J by 4 bases, leaving 17 bases between them. This CDR3 reads CASSPRDSSGETQYF. The CDR3, as DNA: TGCGCCAGCAGCCCCCGGGACTCCTCCGGAGAGACCCAGTACTTC.

This sequence joins TRBV7-9 and TRBJ1-1; no firm D call. CDR3 size: 18 residues. V lost 1 base, J lost 0 bases, and 18 bases lay in between. CDR1 and CDR2 (germline): SEHNR, FQNEAQ (reference sequence). The CDR3 nucleotides read TGTGCCAGCAGCTTAGTTTCCTCAGGATTGGCGCTGAACACTGAAGCTTTCTTT. Translation gives CASSLVSSGLALNTEAFF.

The chain combines TRBV5-5 with TRBJ2-7, with 8 positions matching TRBD2. Germline V gene data show CDR1 as SGHKS and CDR2 as YYEKEE (reference sequence). CDR3 length equals 16 residues. J lost 1 base, V lost 2 bases, and 8 bases had no gene match. The CDR3 nucleotides read TGTGCCAGCAGCTTTGATTTAGCGGGACCTTCCTACGAGCAGTACTTC. It codes for CASSFDLAGPSYEQYF.

V and J are TRBV5-1 and TRBJ2-2; D call uncertain. There are 12 residues in the CDR3. Trimming shortened V by 2 bases and J by 6 bases, and 5 bases separated the two germline ends. The germline gives CDR1 SGHRS, CDR2 YFSETQ. The CDR3 nucleotides read TGCGCCAGCAGCTTAGAATCCGGGGAGCTGTTTTTT. It specifies CASSLESGELFF.

This rearrangement joins TRBV7-9 to TRBJ2-7; 8 bases are a match to TRBD1. Germline CDR1 SEHNR, CDR2 FQNEAQ (reference sequence). The CDR3 totals 14 residues. Trimming at V came to 5 bases and at J to 4 bases, leaving 7 bases not matched to a gene. CDR3 DNA sequence: TGTGCCAGCAGCCCCCGGACAGGGCAGTACGAGCAGTACTTC. Translating gives CASSPRTGQYEQYF.

The J gene is TRBJ1-1, the V gene TRBV19, with TRBD1 identical over 8 bases. The CDR3 sequence is 16 residues long. Germline values: CDR1 LNHDA, CDR2 SQIVND (reference sequence). Unmatched junction bases numbered 4, after V lost 0 bases and J lost 1 base. DNA of the CDR3: TGTGCCAGTAGTATAGACCTCGGGACAGGGAACACTGAAGCTTTCTTT. Protein sequence: CASSIDLGTGNTEAFF.